The 16 T cell receptor beta chains in this list originate from one sample, sequenced in a study of PD-1 blockade in classical Hodgkin lymphoma. There was relapse after autologous stem cell transplantation in every patient, and there was variation in brentuximab vedotin exposure. The repertoire was sequenced with immunoSEQ multiplex PCR; TCRdb's copy has only in-frame clones and lacks some. The table records about 17,000 clones, around 75% of them present only once. The material sequenced was peripheral blood mononuclear cells (PBMCs), taken at baseline. All receptors derive from a human donor with classical Hodgkin lymphoma.

The sample holds a few counts of this clone. The genes are TRBV6-5 and TRBJ2-2, with D tentatively TRBD2 (6 bases). This CDR3 has 14 amino acids. Germline CDR1 is MNHEY and CDR2 is SVGAGI. The V end lost 6 bases, the J end lost 2 bases, and 10 bases lay between the germline ends. The CDR3 is CASSRGVNTGELFF. CDR3 bases: TGTGCCAGCAGCCGCGGGGTAAACACCGGGGAGCTGTTTTTT.

The chain carries TRBV10-3 and TRBJ1-1, with D tentatively TRBD1 (6 bases). The CDR3 totals 13 residues. Per germline, CDR1 ENHRY and CDR2 SYGVKD. Trimming removed 3 bases from V and 3 bases from J, with 8 bases in between. CDR3: CAISEAGDTEAFF. The CDR3 bases are TGTGCCATCAGTGAAGCAGGGGACACTGAAGCTTTCTTT.

This clone was picked up one time. The V call is TRBV2, the J call TRBJ2-7; TRBD2 matches 9 bases. After removal of 5 bases from V and 11 bases from J, the junction contained 7 bases not matched to a gene. The germline V gene has CDR1 SNHLY and CDR2 FYNNEI. CDR3 length equals 12 residues. CDR3 DNA sequence: TGTGCCAGCAGTCGTTCGGGACTAGCAGAGTACTTC. This sequence encodes CASSRSGLAEYF.

This chain links TRBV4-2 with TRBJ2-1; D not certain. Trimming took 3 bases from V and 6 from J, leaving 15 bases between them. The CDR3 sequence is 15 residues long. Per the germline V gene, CDR1 is LGHNA and CDR2 is YNFKEQ. CDR3 in amino acids: CASSQEPIYRNEQFF. In DNA form, the CDR3 reads TGTGCCAGCAGCCAGGAGCCAATCTATCGCAATGAGCAGTTCTTC.

The chain uses TRBV4-2 and TRBJ2-7; D remains unclear. The CDR3 length is 17 residues. The germline CDR1 and CDR2 sequences are LGHNA and YNFKEQ. V was shortened by 0 bases and J by 0 bases, with 15 bases between the two germline ends. The CDR3 region is CASSQDGSDYSSYEQYF. CDR3 sequence (DNA): TGTGCCAGCAGCCAAGACGGATCGGATTATAGCTCCTACGAGCAGTACTTC.

This clone occurred a few times. V gene TRBV28 combines with J gene TRBJ2-1, with TRBD2 as a possible D gene (5 bases). V lost 6 bases, J lost 2 bases, and 14 bases lay in between. Germline V gives CDR1 MDHEN, CDR2 SYDVKM. The CDR3 extends over 15 amino acids. The CDR3, as DNA: TGTGCCAGCAGCGCTGGGCGACTAACCTACAATGAGCAGTTCTTC. Translating gives CASSAGRLTYNEQFF.

This chain joins TRBV4-1 and TRBJ1-5; TRBD1 is a possible D gene (5 bases). The CDR3 is 18 amino acids. Germline V CDR1 and CDR2: MGHRA, YSYEKL. V was trimmed by 0 bases and J by 1 base, leaving 16 bases between them. The CDR3 region is CASSQDPGNGGSNQPQHF. The DNA of the CDR3 is TGCGCCAGCAGCCAAGATCCGGGAAATGGGGGAAGCAATCAGCCCCAGCATTTT.

The sample holds a few counts of this clone. The chain uses TRBV5-1 and TRBJ1-1, with D hard to call. Germline V gives CDR1 SGHRS, CDR2 YFSETQ. Trimming took 4 bases from V and 11 from J, leaving 18 bases between them. CDR3 length: 13 amino acids. This CDR3 is CASSPNYESEAFF. CDR3 sequence (DNA): TGCGCCAGCAGCCCCAATTATGAGAGCGAGGCTTTCTTT.

This clone was detected a few times. V is TRBV18 and J is TRBJ1-2, with TRBD1 identical over 8 bases. CDR3 length: 16 amino acids. Per germline, CDR1 KGHSH and CDR2 LQKENI. V shed 2 bases, J shed 2 bases, and the junction held 7 bases outside the gene matches. The CDR3 bases are TGTGCCAGCTCACCAAGCCTGGGACAGGCGAACTATGGCTACACCTTC. Protein sequence: CASSPSLGQANYGYTF.

The rearrangement joins TRBV7-6 to TRBJ2-1; D remains unclear. Trimming removed 2 bases from V and 5 bases from J, with 7 bases in between. This CDR3 spans 13 amino acids. Germline V gives CDR1 SGHVS, CDR2 FNYEAQ. This chain's CDR3 is CASSLTTDNEQFF. The CDR3 DNA is TGTGCCAGCAGCTTAACCACTGACAATGAGCAGTTCTTC.

The rearrangement links TRBV6-5 to TRBJ2-1; TRBD1 aligns across 10 bases. The CDR3 runs 14 residues. V lost 6 bases, J lost 6 bases, and 5 bases stayed unmatched. Germline CDR1 MNHEY, CDR2 SVGAGI. CDR3 DNA sequence: TGTGCCAGCAGGGGGACAGGGGACGTCAATGAGCAGTTCTTC. Amino acids: CASRGTGDVNEQFF.

The genes are TRBV27 and TRBJ2-4; 14 positions match TRBD2. Germline V gene lookup returns CDR1 MNHEY and CDR2 SMNVEV (reference sequence). CDR3 length: 19 residues. The junction had 10 bases not matched to a gene; V was cut back by 5 bases and J by 1 base. CDR3 loop: CASSERTSGGPGAKNIQYF. The CDR3 bases are TGTGCCAGCAGTGAGCGGACTAGCGGGGGGCCGGGGGCCAAAAACATTCAGTACTTC.

The V gene is TRBV19, the J gene TRBJ2-3; D not certain. The CDR3 extends over 13 amino acids. Germline V gene sequence: CDR1 LNHDA, CDR2 SQIVND (reference sequence). Trimming left V 0 bases short and J 2 bases short, with 3 bases between. The CDR3 nucleotides are TGTGCCAGTAGTATAGACAACACAGATACGCAGTATTTT. It translates to CASSIDNTDTQYF.

The genes are TRBV4-1 and TRBJ2-3; D not certain. This CDR3 has 17 residues. With 0 bases removed from V and 0 bases from J, the gap between germline ends came to 13 bases. Germline lookup yields CDR1 MGHRA and CDR2 YSYEKL. The CDR3 nucleotides read TGCGCCAGCAGCCAAGATGGGCAGTCGACTAGCACAGATACGCAGTATTTT. This encodes CASSQDGQSTSTDTQYF.

The chain uses TRBV7-3 and TRBJ2-1; 8 nucleotides agree with TRBD2. Germline V gene lookup returns CDR1 SGHTA and CDR2 FQGTGA. This CDR3 has 17 residues. The V gene end was trimmed by 0 bases and the J gene end by 2 bases; junction bases not matched to a gene: 6. CDR3 loop: CASSLTGLAGAYNEQFF. As DNA, the CDR3 is TGTGCCAGCAGCTTAACCGGGCTAGCGGGCGCCTACAATGAGCAGTTCTTC.

V usage is TRBV7-2 and J usage is TRBJ1-3; the D is unclear. V shed 0 bases and J shed 2 bases, with 5 bases lying between them. The CDR3 is 14 residues long. Per the germline V gene, CDR1 is SGHTA and CDR2 is FQGNSA. The CDR3 spells CASSLAGPGNTIYF. Written as DNA, the CDR3 is TGTGCCAGCAGCTTAGCTGGGCCTGGAAACACCATATATTTT.